The next 27 T cell receptor beta chains were all read from a single sample in a study of shared clonotypes between healthy human individuals. Naive CD8 cells lacked CD45RO and underwent positive selection for CCR7, leaving out terminally differentiated effector memory CD45RA+ cells. The repertoire was sequenced with immunoSEQ multiplex PCR; TCRdb's copy has only in-frame clones and lacks some. The sample yields some 1,900,000 clones, roughly 94% seen once. The material sequenced was naive CD8+ T cells sorted from blood. These receptors all stem from a man aged 18 to 29 in good health.

V usage is TRBV7-9 and J usage is TRBJ2-1; D not certain. Germline V lookup: CDR1 SEHNR, CDR2 FQNEAQ (reference sequence). The CDR3 loop spans 11 amino acids. The germline V and J ends were trimmed by 5 bases and 10 bases, with 9 bases remaining between them. The CDR3: CASSPRPEQFF. For the CDR3, the DNA is TGTGCCAGCAGCCCCCGCCCGGAGCAGTTCTTC. Combining the CDR3 with reference TRBV7-9 and TRBJ2-1 gives the whole variable domain DTGVSQNPRHKITKRGQNVTFRCDPISEHNRLYWYRQTLGQGPEFLTYFQNEAQLEKSRLLSDRFSAERPKGSFSTLEIQRTEQGDSAMYLCASSPRPEQFFGPGTRLTVL.

The gene calls are TRBV30 and TRBJ1-2; D unresolved. CDR3 length: 14 amino acids. V lost 4 bases and J lost 4, with 16 bases in between. Germline assignment: CDR1 GTSNPN and CDR2 SVGIG (reference sequence). The CDR3 is CAWTFGPRAYGYTF. For the CDR3, the DNA is TGTGCCTGGACTTTTGGTCCCCGGGCCTATGGCTACACCTTC.

The gene calls are TRBV19 and TRBJ1-2; D perhaps matches TRBD1 (6 bases). Trimming cost V 4 bases and J 3 bases, with 12 bases left between them. The CDR3 runs to 14 residues. Germline values: CDR1 LNHDA, CDR2 SQIVND (reference sequence). This CDR3 reads CASSTHRDDYGYTF. For the CDR3, the DNA is TGTGCCAGTAGTACCCACAGGGATGACTATGGCTACACCTTC.

V gene TRBV10-2 combines with J gene TRBJ1-4; 10 nucleotides align to TRBD1. The J segment lost 5 bases and the V segment lost 6 bases, leaving 3 bases of the junction unmatched. Germline V gene sequence: CDR1 WSHSY, CDR2 SAAADI. The length of the CDR3 is 14 residues. CDR3 in DNA: TGCGCCAGCAGCCCGGGACAGGGGAATGAAAAACTGTTTTTT. Its protein product is CASSPGQGNEKLFF.

CDR3 in DNA: TGTGCCAGCAGCTTAGAATACAGGGGGCCTCCTCCCTACGAGCAGTACTTC. Its translation: CASSLEYRGPPPYEQYF. The rearrangement links TRBV7-2 to TRBJ2-7, with 9 bases identical to TRBD1. Germline V lookup: CDR1 SGHTA, CDR2 FQGNSA. The J segment lost 2 bases and the V segment lost 1 base, leaving 9 bases of the junction unmatched. CDR3 size: 17 residues.

This clone showed up just a few times. The V gene is TRBV7-9, the J gene TRBJ1-1, with unresolved D. Germline assignment: CDR1 SEHNR and CDR2 FQNEAQ (reference sequence). The CDR3 contains 13 residues. V dropped 5 bases and J dropped 1 base, with 8 bases sitting between them. The CDR3, as DNA: TGTGCCAGCAGCCACCCAGAGAACACTGAAGCTTTCTTT. It is translated as CASSHPENTEAFF. Together with reference TRBV7-9 and TRBJ1-1, the CDR3 gives the full variable domain: DTGVSQNPRHKITKRGQNVTFRCDPISEHNRLYWYRQTLGQGPEFLTYFQNEAQLEKSRLLSDRFSAERPKGSFSTLEIQRTEQGDSAMYLCASSHPENTEAFFGQGTRLTVV.

In the case of this clone: The sample carries other DNA sequences with the same CDR3. The V call is TRBV4-1, the J call TRBJ2-7, with TRBD1 as a possible D gene (6 bases). The CDR3 sequence is 14 residues long. Germline CDR1 is MGHRA and CDR2 is YSYEKL. The V end was cut by 0 bases, the J end by 2 bases, with 8 bases between. Here the CDR3 reads CASSQETGPYEQYF. In DNA form, the CDR3 reads TGCGCCAGCAGCCAAGAAACAGGGCCCTACGAGCAGTACTTC.

This chain joins TRBV29-1 and TRBJ2-5; D gene unclear. From germline, CDR1 is SQVTM and CDR2 ANQGSEA. CDR3 length: 13 residues. V lost 7 bases and J lost 5, with 17 bases in between. The DNA for the CDR3 is TGCAGCGCGTTCTTTGGGGTAGAGGAGACCCAGTACTTC. Its translation is CSAFFGVEETQYF.

This chain links TRBV7-9 with TRBJ2-5; 8 bases agree with TRBD2. This CDR3 comprises 17 residues. The germline CDR1 and CDR2 sequences are SEHNR and FQNEAQ (reference sequence). V shed 0 bases, J shed 5 bases, and the junction held 11 bases outside the gene matches. The CDR3 reads CASSLAFAGGRWETQYF. The CDR3 bases are TGTGCCAGCAGCTTAGCTTTTGCGGGAGGAAGGTGGGAGACCCAGTACTTC.

The chain recombines TRBV5-1 with TRBJ2-7, with D possibly matching TRBD2 (5 bases). The CDR3 contains 14 residues. CDR1 and CDR2 (germline): SGHRS, YFSETQ. V was clipped by 0 bases and J by 3 bases, with 10 bases between them. Written as DNA, the CDR3 is TGCGCCAGCAGCTTGGACCCGGGGTACTACGAGCAGTACTTC. It specifies CASSLDPGYYEQYF.

V and J are TRBV7-9 and TRBJ2-3, with no clear D. This CDR3 is built from 13 residues. Trimming removed 5 bases from V and 6 bases from J, with 12 bases in between. In germline, CDR1 is SEHNR, CDR2 FQNEAQ (reference sequence). The CDR3, as DNA: TGTGCCAGCAGCGCCCAGAGTATCGATACGCAGTATTTT. This codes for CASSAQSIDTQYF.

A word on this clone: One end of the junction does not line up with germline, which may come from a read error. V and J are TRBV6-1 and TRBJ2-1; no definite D call. The CDR3 runs to 15 residues. Germline CDR1 and CDR2: MNHNS and SASEGT. The CDR3 here is CASSEGWGSLNEQFF. In DNA, the CDR3 is TGTGCCAGCAGCGAAGGGTGGGGATCCCTGAATGAGCAGTTCTTC.

This chain uses TRBV28 with TRBJ1-2; weak D call: TRBD1 (5 bases). Trimming pared 9 bases from V and 13 bases from J, leaving 12 bases between. Germline V gives CDR1 MDHEN, CDR2 SYDVKM. The CDR3 covers 9 residues. For the CDR3, the DNA is TGTGCCAGTGGGGACGGGGGCACCTTC. Encoded protein: CASGDGGTF.

The rearrangement joins TRBV28 to TRBJ1-5, with a possible D match to TRBD1 (5 bases). V was pared by 5 bases and J by 2 bases, with 10 bases between. CDR1 is MDHEN and CDR2 is SYDVKM in the germline V gene. The CDR3 length is 14 residues. CDR3 in DNA: TGTGCCAGCAGTGCGCAGGGAGGCAATCAGCCCCAGCATTTT. Its protein is CASSAQGGNQPQHF.

This sequence joins TRBV9 and TRBJ2-7; TRBD1 might be the D (5 bases). V dropped 0 bases and J dropped 3 bases, with 13 bases sitting between them. This CDR3 region has 15 residues. Germline V gene sequence: CDR1 SGDLS, CDR2 YYNGEE. The CDR3 DNA sequence: TGTGCCAGCAGCGTAGAGTCCCAGGGAAACTACGAGCAGTACTTC. Translation gives CASSVESQGNYEQYF.

J is TRBJ2-2 and V is TRBV11-1; weak D call: TRBD1 (5 bases). V was cut by 5 bases and J by 0 bases, with 13 bases left in between. This CDR3 has 16 residues. Per the germline V gene, CDR1 is SGHAT and CDR2 is FQDESV (reference sequence). The CDR3, as DNA: TGTGCCAGCAGCCTCCTTAGGGGCCCGAACACCGGGGAGCTGTTTTTT. Residues: CASSLLRGPNTGELFF.

The chain is built from TRBV11-2 and TRBJ2-7; 7 bases map to TRBD1. Looked up from germline, CDR1 is SGHAT and CDR2 is FQNNGV. The CDR3 sequence is 16 residues long. Unmatched junction bases numbered 5, after V lost 0 bases and J lost 0 bases. The CDR3 sequence: CASSLDGDRISYEQYF. CDR3 bases: TGTGCCAGCAGCTTAGATGGGGACAGAATCTCCTACGAGCAGTACTTC.

The rearrangement links TRBV7-2 to TRBJ1-6, with a possible D match to TRBD1 (5 bases). From germline, CDR1 is SGHTA and CDR2 FQGNSA. The CDR3 covers 15 residues. V was shortened by 6 bases and J by 9 bases, with 18 bases between the two germline ends. CDR3 nucleotide sequence: TGTGCCAGCAGGAACCGGGACCCGGTCCCTTCACCCCTCCACTTT. Protein product: CASRNRDPVPSPLHF.

The chain recombines TRBV6-5 with TRBJ1-1; the D is unclear. V lost 6 bases and J lost 5, with 10 bases in between. This CDR3 has 12 residues. The germline gives CDR1 MNHEY, CDR2 SVGAGI. This CDR3 is CASSLRGTEAFF. CDR3 bases: TGTGCCAGCAGCCTCCGCGGGACTGAAGCTTTCTTT.

V is TRBV29-1 and J is TRBJ2-5; no definite D call. The length of the CDR3 is 12 residues. Germline values: CDR1 SQVTM, CDR2 ANQGSEA. V lost 4 bases and J 7 bases, leaving 13 bases between the germline ends. CDR3 nucleotides: TGCAGCGTTGTGGTGGCCTTGGGGACCCAGTACTTC. Translation gives CSVVVALGTQYF.

The rearrangement links TRBV4-1 to TRBJ2-5; 7 bases agree with TRBD2. The CDR3 length is 15 residues. Germline CDR1 and CDR2: MGHRA and YSYEKL. Germline trimming cut 3 bases from V and 0 bases from J; bases unmatched to any gene: 4. The CDR3 reads CASSHLTSDQETQYF. The CDR3 DNA reads TGCGCCAGCAGCCACCTAACTAGCGACCAAGAGACCCAGTACTTC.

The chain uses TRBV5-1 and TRBJ2-5; 7 nucleotides align to TRBD1. After removal of 3 bases from V and 2 bases from J, the junction contained 7 bases not matched to a gene. The CDR3 totals 15 residues. The germline CDR1 and CDR2 sequences are SGHRS and YFSETQ. CDR3 in DNA: TGCGCCAGCAGCTCGACAGGGTATCAACAAGAGACCCAGTACTTC. Its translation: CASSSTGYQQETQYF.

As for this clone: This sample includes further DNA sequences coding for the same CDR3. The CDR3 DNA sequence: TGCAGCGTTGAGTCTCGCGACTCCTACGAGCAGTACTTC. It specifies CSVESRDSYEQYF. This sequence joins TRBV29-1 and TRBJ2-7, with unresolved D. V lost 3 bases, J lost 0 bases, and 9 bases lay in between. CDR1 and CDR2 (germline): SQVTM, ANQGSEA. This CDR3 spans 13 amino acids.

The chain joins TRBV27 to TRBJ2-5; 14 positions agree with TRBD2. V gave up 3 bases and J gave up 1 base; unmatched junction bases: 4. Germline V lookup: CDR1 MNHEY, CDR2 SMNVEV (reference sequence). CDR3 size: 17 residues. In DNA, the CDR3 is TGTGCCAGCAGTTTGACTAGCGGGGGGGCCTTCCAAGAGACCCAGTACTTC. Its translation: CASSLTSGGAFQETQYF.

This clone was found once. The genes are TRBV6-1 and TRBJ2-7, with a weak D call TRBD1 (6 bases). Germline V gene data show CDR1 as MNHNS and CDR2 as SASEGT. The germline V and J ends were trimmed by 10 bases and 1 base, with 11 bases remaining between them. This CDR3 has 12 residues. CDR3 DNA: TGTGCCATAAGGACAGAGTCCTACGAGCAGTACTTC. Protein: CAIRTESYEQYF.

Turning to this clone: The sample carries other DNA sequences with the same CDR3. The rearrangement uses TRBV5-1 and TRBJ2-7; D gene unclear. Between the trimmed V and J ends, which lost 0 bases and 3 bases, there was a span of 10 bases. The CDR3 runs to 14 residues. Germline CDR1 reads SGHRS; CDR2 reads YFSETQ. CDR3 bases: TGCGCCAGCAGCTTGGCCGGGCAGAACTACGAGCAGTACTTC. Translation: CASSLAGQNYEQYF.

This rearrangement joins TRBV2 to TRBJ2-2; 7 nucleotides match TRBD1. This CDR3 contains 14 residues. V lost 6 bases, J lost 4 bases, and 5 bases stayed unmatched. Germline V gives CDR1 SNHLY, CDR2 FYNNEI. For the CDR3, the DNA is TGTGCCAGCAGCCTGACAGGGCGCACCGGGGAGCTGTTTTTT. Protein: CASSLTGRTGELFF.